A single sample is the source of the 8 T cell receptor beta chains below, sequenced in a study of blood T cells in healthy people across ages (dated by TCRdb to the mid-2010s). Library creation used 5' RACE. TCRdb lists the instrument as Illumina HiSeq 2500. A second PCR of roughly 7 to 12 cycles was run with a J-beta primer mix and a sample-barcoded 5' primer. Clones were called with MiXCR by TCRdb after fastp trimmed the public reads at Q25, and only in-frame beta chains were retained. Entries are consolidated by CDR3 protein sequence, retaining the most common genes and DNA. This sample has fewer than 750,000 distinct CDR3 sequences in its table, and under 55% of those were observed once. About 22% of the sample is held by the ten biggest clonotypes. The sequenced sample consisted of blood. The receptor source for this set is an elderly man in good health.

The CDR3 loop is CASSFRAQSSYTF. The DNA for the CDR3 is TGTGCCAGCAGCTTCCGGGCCCAGTCCTCCTACACCTTC. The chain links TRBV14 to TRBJ1-2, with D uncertain. This CDR3 comprises 13 residues. V was pared by 5 bases and J by 10 bases, with 17 bases between. In germline, CDR1 is SGHDN, CDR2 FVKESK. The variable domain in full, with the rest retrieved from reference TRBV14 and TRBJ1-2, is EAGVTQFPSHSVIEKGQTVTLRCDPISGHDNLYWYRRVMGKEIKFLLHFVKESKQDESGMPNNRFLAERTGGTYSTLKVQPAELEDSGVYFCASSFRAQSSYTFGSGTRLTVV.

The rearrangement uses TRBV4-3 and TRBJ1-5; D call uncertain. Trimming stripped 0 bases from V and 4 bases from J, with 10 bases between. The CDR3 covers 15 residues. Looked up from germline, CDR1 is LGHNA and CDR2 is YSLEER. The chain's CDR3 is CASSQDRGLNQPQHF. The CDR3 DNA is TGCGCCAGCAGCCAAGATCGCGGGTTAAATCAGCCCCAGCATTTT.

This chain uses TRBV5-6 with TRBJ1-3; tentatively, D is TRBD1 (5 bases). Trimming stripped 1 base from V and 8 bases from J, with 10 bases between. The CDR3 extends over 13 amino acids. CDR1 and CDR2 from the germline V gene are SGHDT and YYEEEE. The CDR3 loop is CASSLRQLDTIYF. In DNA form, the CDR3 reads TGTGCCAGCAGCTTGAGACAGTTGGACACCATATATTTT.

This clonotype was seen more than once but under ten times. V is TRBV20-1 and J is TRBJ2-1; 7 nucleotides agree with TRBD2. Germline values: CDR1 DFQATT, CDR2 SNEGSKA (reference sequence). After removal of 1 base from V and 3 bases from J, the junction contained 6 bases not matched to a gene. CDR3 length: 15 amino acids. The CDR3 nucleotides are TGCAGTGCTAGAGGGATAGCGGGTAACTACAATGAGCAGTTCTTC. This sequence encodes CSARGIAGNYNEQFF.

This clonotype was seen once. J is TRBJ1-4 and V is TRBV7-9, with D possibly TRBD1 on 5 matching bases. The CDR3 sequence is 15 residues long. The germline CDR1 and CDR2 sequences are SEHNR and FQNEAQ (reference sequence). V lost 6 bases to trimming and J lost 8 bases, with 19 bases between them. CDR3 nucleotide sequence: TGTGCCAGCAGTTCAATAACAGGTCCGGGAGAAAAACTGTTTTTT. Protein sequence: CASSSITGPGEKLFF.

The chain links TRBV20-1 to TRBJ2-1; 10 bases fit TRBD2. With V trimmed by 3 bases and J by 3 bases, 5 bases remained unmatched. Germline assignment: CDR1 DFQATT and CDR2 SNEGSKA (reference sequence). CDR3 length: 15 residues. The chain's CDR3 is CSARGLAGVYNEQFF. The CDR3 bases are TGCAGTGCTAGGGGGCTAGCGGGGGTCTACAATGAGCAGTTCTTC.

The rearrangement uses TRBV3-1 and TRBJ2-7; 8 nucleotides agree with TRBD2. Trimming at V came to 3 bases and at J to 5 bases, leaving 3 bases not matched to a gene. The CDR3 contains 13 residues. The germline CDR1 and CDR2 sequences are LGHDT and YNNKEL (reference sequence). The CDR3 bases are TGTGCCAGCAGCCACGGGGGGGCGAACGAGCAGTACTTC. Amino acid sequence: CASSHGGANEQYF.

The chain links TRBV2 to TRBJ2-1, with TRBD2 identical over 8 bases. CDR3 length: 18 residues. Germline trimming cut 6 bases from V and 2 bases from J; bases unmatched to any gene: 15. In germline, CDR1 is SNHLY, CDR2 FYNNEI. The CDR3 DNA sequence: TGTGCCAGCAGCCTAAGAGGGAGCGGGAGCGTCCCCTACAATGAGCAGTTCTTC. Amino acid sequence: CASSLRGSGSVPYNEQFF.